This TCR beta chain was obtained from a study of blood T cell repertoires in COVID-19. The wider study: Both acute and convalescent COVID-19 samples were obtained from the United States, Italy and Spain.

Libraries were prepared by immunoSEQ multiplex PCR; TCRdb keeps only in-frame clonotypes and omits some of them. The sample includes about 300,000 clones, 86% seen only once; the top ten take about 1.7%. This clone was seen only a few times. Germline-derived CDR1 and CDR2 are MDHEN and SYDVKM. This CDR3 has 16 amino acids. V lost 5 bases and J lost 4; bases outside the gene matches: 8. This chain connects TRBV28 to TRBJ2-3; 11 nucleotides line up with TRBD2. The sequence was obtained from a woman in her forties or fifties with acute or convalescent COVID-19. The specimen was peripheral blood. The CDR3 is CASSQASGRRSDTQYF. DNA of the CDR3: TGTGCCAGCAGTCAAGCTAGCGGGAGGAGGTCAGATACGCAGTATTTT. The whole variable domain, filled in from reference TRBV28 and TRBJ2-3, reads DVKVTQSSRYLVKRTGEKVFLECVQDMDHENMFWYRQDPGLGLRLIYFSYDVKMKEKGDIPEGYSVSREKKERFSLILESASTNQTSMYLCASSQASGRRSDTQYFGPGTRLTVL.